The next 24 T cell receptor beta chains were all read from a single sample in a study of vaccination effects on CD4 cells after COVID-19. Their antigen targets remain unknown. Repertoires were generated with immunoSEQ multiplex PCR, while TCRdb's copy carries only in-frame clones and drops some. Among more than 20,000 clones listed, around four fifths were seen once. Expansion with viral peptide pools was applied to antigen-specific CD4+ T cells by the ViraFEST assay prior to sequencing. After more than 8 days in culture, the CD4+ T cells were isolated. Either the mRNA-1273 or the BNT162b2 vaccine was given to participants as two doses. This sample comprised CD4+ T cells from PBMCs cultured with SARS-CoV-2 spike peptides, obtained after COVID-19 vaccination. The receptors were sampled from a human donor who received a COVID-19 vaccine.

The chain employs TRBV19 and TRBJ2-2; the match to TRBD1 covers 7 bases. The germline V gene encodes CDR1 LNHDA and CDR2 SQIVND (reference sequence). The CDR3 is 17 residues long. V lost 3 bases to trimming and J lost 1 base; unmatched junction nucleotides: 8. CDR3 in amino acids: CASSIDRVSRNTGELFF. In nucleotides, the CDR3 is TGTGCCAGTAGTATCGACAGGGTCTCTAGGAACACCGGGGAGCTGTTTTTT.

Sample share makes this clone medium-sized. The chain uses TRBV7-9 and TRBJ1-2; TRBD1 aligns across 9 bases. With 5 bases clipped from V and 4 bases from J, the junction kept 8 bases outside the gene matches. The CDR3 totals 15 residues. Germline V lookup: CDR1 SEHNR, CDR2 FQNEAQ (reference sequence). CDR3 protein: CASSRSPGQGYGYTF. Written as DNA, the CDR3 is TGTGCCAGCAGCAGGAGCCCGGGACAGGGCTATGGCTACACCTTC.

The chain uses TRBV21-1 and TRBJ2-3; the table gives TRBD1 as D, unverified against the DNA. TRBV21-1 is annotated as a pseudogene. CDR3 size: 16 residues. The chain's CDR3 is CASSNSPRQTQGTQYF. DNA of the CDR3: TGTGCCAGCAGCAACTCCCCTAGACAGACCCAGGGTACGCAGTATTTT.

The chain joins TRBV6-6 to TRBJ2-1; D tentatively fits TRBD1 or TRBD2 (7 bases each). The CDR3 sequence is 18 residues long. Germline CDR1 MNHNY, CDR2 SVGAGI (reference sequence). The V and J ends lost 5 bases and 3 bases respectively, with 23 bases between them. This chain's CDR3 is CASSPMGGTRGGYNEQFF. The CDR3 DNA reads as TGTGCCAGCAGTCCGATGGGGGGGACCAGGGGGGGCTACAATGAGCAGTTCTTC.

The chain couples TRBV3-1 (or the pseudogene TRBV3-2) to TRBJ2-5, with 7 bases lining up with TRBD2. Trimming cost V 4 bases and J 2 bases; bases outside gene matches: 1. Germline V gene lookup returns CDR1 LGHDT and CDR2 YNNKEL (reference sequence). The CDR3 is made up of 13 amino acids. In DNA form, the CDR3 reads TGTGCCAGCAGCCGCGGGGGACAAGAGACCCAGTACTTC. Amino acid sequence: CASSRGGQETQYF.

The chain is built from TRBV5-1 and TRBJ1-6, with no clear D. The CDR3 consists of 16 residues. Trimming took 3 bases from V and 8 from J, leaving 18 bases between them. Germline CDR1 reads SGHRS; CDR2 reads YFSETQ. In nucleotides, the CDR3 is TGCGCCAGCAGCTCTTCGGACGCGGCTCCCCATTCACCCCTCCACTTT. Protein: CASSSSDAAPHSPLHF. Full variable domain (outside the CDR3, taken from reference TRBV5-1 and TRBJ1-6): KAGVTQTPRYLIKTRGQQVTLSCSPISGHRSVSWYQQTPGQGLQFLFEYFSETQRNKGNFPGRFSGRQFSNSRSEMNVSTLELGDSALYLCASSSSDAAPHSPLHFGNGTRLTVT.

The J gene is TRBJ2-7, the V gene TRBV7-8, with TRBD1 matching over 9 bases. V lost 5 bases to trimming and J lost 4 bases; unmatched junction nucleotides: 12. CDR1 and CDR2 from the germline V gene are SGHVS and FQNEAQ. The CDR3 covers 16 residues. CDR3 amino acids: CASSQSGTGRRYEQYF. The CDR3 nucleotides read TGTGCCAGCAGCCAATCCGGGACAGGGAGGAGGTACGAGCAGTACTTC.

The V call is TRBV11-2, the J call TRBJ1-2; weak D call: TRBD1 (5 bases). This CDR3 contains 13 residues. Germline lookup yields CDR1 SGHAT and CDR2 FQNNGV. Trimming took 5 bases from V and 4 from J, leaving 11 bases between them. CDR3 sequence (DNA): TGTGCCAGCAGCCGGGACCGGCCCTATGGCTACACCTTC. It yields the protein CASSRDRPYGYTF.

The chain employs TRBV3-1 (or the pseudogene TRBV3-2) and TRBJ2-5; weak D call: TRBD2 (6 bases). Looked up from germline, CDR1 is LGHDT and CDR2 is YNNKEL (reference sequence). CDR3 length: 15 residues. V shed 0 bases and J shed 5 bases, with 13 bases lying between them. The CDR3 region has the DNA TGTGCCAGCAGCCAAGAGACTAGGTTGAAGGAGACCCAGTACTTC. It specifies CASSQETRLKETQYF.

The chain is built from TRBV6-1 and TRBJ1-5, with 9 bases that match TRBD1. Per germline, CDR1 MNHNS and CDR2 SASEGT. The CDR3 has 14 amino acids. V gave up 1 base and J gave up 6 bases; unmatched junction bases: 1. The CDR3: CASSEGQGGQPQHF. CDR3 DNA sequence: TGTGCCAGCAGTGAAGGACAGGGGGGTCAGCCCCAGCATTTT.

This clone has just one count. The rearrangement links TRBV30 to TRBJ1-4; D is undetermined. Trimming shortened V by 2 bases and J by 6 bases, and 16 bases separated the two germline ends. Germline CDR1 reads GTSNPN; CDR2 reads SVGIG (reference sequence). This CDR3 has 15 residues. CDR3 coding DNA: TGTGCCTGGAGTCCCCGGGTGGGGAGGGATGAAAAACTGTTTTTT. It yields the protein CAWSPRVGRDEKLFF.

This clone has a handful of counts. V is TRBV11-2 and J is TRBJ1-1, with a tentative D call TRBD1 (6 bases). Trimming took 6 bases from V and 6 from J, leaving 14 bases between them. This CDR3 contains 13 residues. CDR1 SGHAT and CDR2 FQNNGV come from the germline V gene. The CDR3 bases are TGTGCCAGCAGTCAGGGGCGAGTGCCTGAAGCTTTCTTT. Amino acids: CASSQGRVPEAFF.

The chain is built from TRBV5-1 and TRBJ2-7; no reliable D call. The CDR3 totals 15 residues. Germline V gene lookup returns CDR1 SGHRS and CDR2 YFSETQ. V was cut by 0 bases and J by 2 bases, with 12 bases left in between. The CDR3 reads CASSLGFGKTYEQYF. The CDR3 nucleotides are TGCGCCAGCAGCTTGGGGTTCGGTAAAACCTACGAGCAGTACTTC.

The chain links TRBV7-9 to TRBJ1-1, with D possibly TRBD1 on 5 matching bases. V was shortened by 4 bases and J by 3 bases, with 6 bases between the two germline ends. Germline CDR1 is SEHNR and CDR2 is FQNEAQ (reference sequence). The CDR3 is 12 residues long. The CDR3 loop is CASSWDDTEAFF. In DNA, the CDR3 is TGTGCCAGCAGCTGGGACGACACTGAAGCTTTCTTT.

The chain carries TRBV30 and TRBJ1-2; no firm D call. CDR3 length: 13 amino acids. Trimming removed 3 bases at V and 4 bases at J, with 12 bases between. In germline, CDR1 is GTSNPN, CDR2 SVGIG (reference sequence). Here the CDR3 reads CAWRGSLVYGYTF. CDR3 nucleotide sequence: TGTGCCTGGAGGGGATCTCTAGTCTATGGCTACACCTTC.

This chain links TRBV2 with TRBJ1-6; D unclear. V lost 7 bases and J lost 0, with 10 bases in between. CDR1 is SNHLY and CDR2 is FYNNEI in the germline V gene. This CDR3 contains 15 residues. CDR3 in amino acids: CASTAGLSYNSPLHF. CDR3 nucleotides: TGTGCCAGCACGGCCGGACTCTCCTATAATTCACCCCTCCACTTT.

The J gene is TRBJ2-5, the V gene TRBV11-2; unclear D gene. This CDR3 region has 13 residues. Germline CDR1 is SGHAT and CDR2 is FQNNGV. Trimming left V 2 bases short and J 0 bases short, with 4 bases between. The CDR3, as DNA: TGTGCCAGCAGCTTACAATACCAAGAGACCCAGTACTTC. Translating it yields CASSLQYQETQYF.

J is TRBJ2-2 and V is TRBV7-2, with D possibly TRBD1 on 5 matching bases. The V end lost 3 bases, the J end lost 6 bases, and 14 bases lay between the germline ends. This CDR3 has 15 residues. CDR1 and CDR2 from the germline V gene are SGHTA and FQGNSA. DNA of the CDR3: TGTGCCAGCAGCTTCACGCAGGGTTCCGCCGGGGAGCTGTTTTTT. This encodes CASSFTQGSAGELFF.

The chain joins TRBV2 to TRBJ2-1, with TRBD1 matching 8 bases. The CDR3 length is 12 residues. Losses at the gene ends were 8 bases for V and 7 bases for J; bases not matched to a gene: 4. The germline CDR1 and CDR2 sequences are SNHLY and FYNNEI. CDR3 nucleotides: TGTGCCAGCGCCCGGACAGGGAATGAGCAGTTCTTC. This sequence encodes CASARTGNEQFF.

The chain combines TRBV5-1 with TRBJ2-2; D unclear. The CDR3 has 14 amino acids. The V gene lost 4 bases and the J gene lost 6 bases, with 13 bases spanning the gap. Germline V gene lookup returns CDR1 SGHRS and CDR2 YFSETQ. The CDR3 sequence is CASSQASGAGELFF. The CDR3 DNA reads TGCGCCAGCAGCCAAGCATCGGGCGCCGGGGAGCTGTTTTTT.

The chain couples TRBV12-3 or TRBV12-4 to TRBJ1-3; the D gene is possibly TRBD1 (5 bases). The CDR3 sequence is 13 residues long. V lost 9 bases and J 0 bases, leaving 9 bases between the germline ends. CDR3 sequence reads: CASDSHSGNTIYF. The CDR3, as DNA: TGTGCCAGTGACAGTCACTCTGGAAACACCATATATTTT.

The gene calls are TRBV7-6 and TRBJ2-5, with D possibly being TRBD2 (7 bases). This CDR3 contains 18 residues. Germline loops: CDR1 SGHVS, CDR2 FNYEAQ. V was clipped by 5 bases and J by 5 bases, with 27 bases between them. The CDR3 sequence: CASSPRGGGGGFGETQYF. Written as DNA, the CDR3 is TGTGCCAGCAGCCCAAGGGGAGGCGGGGGCGGATTCGGGGAGACCCAGTACTTC.

This clone was seen only a few times. The chain has TRBV7-9 and TRBJ1-5; D gene ambiguous. The germline V gene has CDR1 SEHNR and CDR2 FQNEAQ (reference sequence). Trimming removed 3 bases at V and 1 base at J, with 13 bases between. CDR3 size: 16 residues. The CDR3 loop reads CASSFTGGMSNQPQHF. CDR3 sequence (DNA): TGTGCCAGCAGCTTTACCGGAGGAATGAGCAATCAGCCCCAGCATTTT.

The V and J genes are TRBV19 and TRBJ1-3; 10 bases map to TRBD1. The CDR3 spans 16 residues. V was clipped by 7 bases and J by 2 bases; unmatched bases: 8. Germline loops: CDR1 LNHDA, CDR2 SQIVND (reference sequence). The CDR3 DNA reads as TGTGCCAGTACCCAGACAGGGACAGGGGCTGGAAACACCATATATTTT. Its translation is CASTQTGTGAGNTIYF.